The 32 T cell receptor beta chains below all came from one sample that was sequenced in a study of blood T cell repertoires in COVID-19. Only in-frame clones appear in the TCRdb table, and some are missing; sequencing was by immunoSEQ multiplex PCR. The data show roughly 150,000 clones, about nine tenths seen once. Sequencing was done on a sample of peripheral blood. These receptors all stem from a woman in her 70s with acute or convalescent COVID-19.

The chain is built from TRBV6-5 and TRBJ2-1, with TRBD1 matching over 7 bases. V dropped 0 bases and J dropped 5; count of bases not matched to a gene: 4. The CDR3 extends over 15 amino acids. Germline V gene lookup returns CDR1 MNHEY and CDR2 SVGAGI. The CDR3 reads CASSYSGTADNEQFF. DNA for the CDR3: TGTGCCAGCAGTTACTCCGGGACAGCAGACAATGAGCAGTTCTTC.

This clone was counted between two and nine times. CDR3 loop: CASRQEDGQTYGYTF. In DNA form, the CDR3 reads TGTGCCAGCAGGCAAGAGGACGGACAGACCTATGGCTACACCTTC. V usage is TRBV6-4 and J usage is TRBJ1-2, with D maybe TRBD1 (6 bases). The CDR3 sequence is 15 residues long. The germline gives CDR1 MRHNA, CDR2 SNTAGT. Trimming removed 6 bases at V and 4 bases at J, with 18 bases between.

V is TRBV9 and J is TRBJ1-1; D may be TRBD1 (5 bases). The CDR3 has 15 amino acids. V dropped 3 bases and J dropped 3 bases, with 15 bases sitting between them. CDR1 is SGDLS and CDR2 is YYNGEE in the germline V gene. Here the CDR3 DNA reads TGTGCCAGCAGCGCATTCCGGTGGGGGGACACTGAAGCTTTCTTT. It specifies CASSAFRWGDTEAFF.

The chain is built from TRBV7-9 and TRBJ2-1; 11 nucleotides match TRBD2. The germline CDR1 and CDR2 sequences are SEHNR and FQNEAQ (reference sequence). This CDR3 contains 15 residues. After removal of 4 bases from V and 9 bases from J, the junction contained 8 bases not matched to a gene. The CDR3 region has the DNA TGTGCCAGCAGCTATAGCGGGGGGGCAATGGGTGAGCAGTTCTTC. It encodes CASSYSGGAMGEQFF.

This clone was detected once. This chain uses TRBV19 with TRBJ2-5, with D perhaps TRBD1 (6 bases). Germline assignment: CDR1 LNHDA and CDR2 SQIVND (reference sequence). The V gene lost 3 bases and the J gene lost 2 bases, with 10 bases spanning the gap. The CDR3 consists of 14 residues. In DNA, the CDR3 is TGTGCCAGTAGTATTCAGGACAGACAAGAGACCCAGTACTTC. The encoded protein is CASSIQDRQETQYF.

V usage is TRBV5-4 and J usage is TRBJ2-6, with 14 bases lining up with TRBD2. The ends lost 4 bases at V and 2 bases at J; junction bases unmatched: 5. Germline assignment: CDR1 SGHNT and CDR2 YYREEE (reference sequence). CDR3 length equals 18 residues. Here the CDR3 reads CASSKRLAGGPGANVLTF. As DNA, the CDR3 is TGTGCCAGCAGCAAAAGACTAGCGGGGGGGCCTGGGGCCAACGTCCTGACTTTC.

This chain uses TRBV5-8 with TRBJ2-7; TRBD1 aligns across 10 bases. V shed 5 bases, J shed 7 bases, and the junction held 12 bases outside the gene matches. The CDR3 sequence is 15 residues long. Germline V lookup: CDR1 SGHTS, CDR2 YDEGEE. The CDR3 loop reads CASSQCGQGVCEQYV. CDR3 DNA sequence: TGTGCCAGCAGTCAATGCGGACAGGGGGTATGTGAGCAGTACGTC.

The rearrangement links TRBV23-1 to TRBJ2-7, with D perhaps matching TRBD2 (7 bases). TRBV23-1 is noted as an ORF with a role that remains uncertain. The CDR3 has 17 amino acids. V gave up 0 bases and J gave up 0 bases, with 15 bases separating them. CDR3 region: CASSQSGGRDDSYEQYV. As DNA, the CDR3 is TGCGCCAGCAGTCAATCGGGGGGGCGGGACGACTCCTACGAGCAGTACGTC.

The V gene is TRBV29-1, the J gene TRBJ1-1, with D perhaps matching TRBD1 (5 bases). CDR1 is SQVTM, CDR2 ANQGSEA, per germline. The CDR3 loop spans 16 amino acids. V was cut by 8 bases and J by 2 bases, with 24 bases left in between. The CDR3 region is CSLGLGEGVLNTEAFF. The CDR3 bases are TGCAGCCTAGGTCTAGGGGAGGGTGTCCTTAACACTGAAGCTTTCTTT.

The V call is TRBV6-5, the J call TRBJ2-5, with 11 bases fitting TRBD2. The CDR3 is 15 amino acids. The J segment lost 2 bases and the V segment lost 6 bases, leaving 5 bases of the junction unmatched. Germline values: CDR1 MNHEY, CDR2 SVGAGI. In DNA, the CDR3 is TGTGCCAGCAGAACTAGCGGGGGCCTTCAAGAGACCCAGTACTTC. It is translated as CASRTSGGLQETQYF.

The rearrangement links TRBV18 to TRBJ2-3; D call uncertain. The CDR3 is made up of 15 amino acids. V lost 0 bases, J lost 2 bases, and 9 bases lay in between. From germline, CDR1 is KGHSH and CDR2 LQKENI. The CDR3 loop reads CASSPPHRLTDTQYF. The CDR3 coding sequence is TGTGCCAGCTCACCACCCCATAGACTCACAGATACGCAGTATTTT.

The CDR3 loop reads CASQGTLFTGELFF. The CDR3 region has the DNA TGTGCCAGTCAGGGAACGTTGTTCACCGGGGAGCTGTTTTTT. The V call is TRBV2, the J call TRBJ2-2, with a weak D call TRBD1 (5 bases). The germline V and J ends were trimmed by 9 bases and 4 bases, with 15 bases remaining between them. CDR1 and CDR2 (germline): SNHLY, FYNNEI. The CDR3 consists of 14 residues.

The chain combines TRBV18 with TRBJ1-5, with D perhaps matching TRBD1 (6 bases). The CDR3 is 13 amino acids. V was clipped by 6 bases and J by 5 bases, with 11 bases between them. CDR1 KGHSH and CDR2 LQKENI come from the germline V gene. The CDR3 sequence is CASSRQEDQPQHF. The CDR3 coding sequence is TGTGCCAGCTCCCGACAGGAAGATCAGCCCCAGCATTTT.

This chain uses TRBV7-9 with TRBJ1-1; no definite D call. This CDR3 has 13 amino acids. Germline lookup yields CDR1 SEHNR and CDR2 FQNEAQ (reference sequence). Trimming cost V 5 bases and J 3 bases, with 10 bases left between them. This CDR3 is CASSPTGYTEAFF. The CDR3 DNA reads TGTGCCAGCAGCCCGACGGGGTACACTGAAGCTTTCTTT.

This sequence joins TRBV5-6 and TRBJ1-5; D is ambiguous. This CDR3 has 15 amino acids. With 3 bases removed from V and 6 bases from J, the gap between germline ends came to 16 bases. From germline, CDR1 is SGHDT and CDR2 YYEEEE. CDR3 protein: CASSSYDSNGQPQHF. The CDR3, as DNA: TGTGCCAGCAGCTCATACGACTCAAACGGTCAGCCCCAGCATTTT.

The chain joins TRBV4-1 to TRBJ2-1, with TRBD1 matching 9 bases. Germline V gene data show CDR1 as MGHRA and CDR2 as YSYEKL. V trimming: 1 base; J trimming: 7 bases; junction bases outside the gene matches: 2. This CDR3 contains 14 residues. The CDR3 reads CASSQGTGVNEQFF. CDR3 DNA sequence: TGCGCCAGCAGCCAAGGGACAGGGGTTAATGAGCAGTTCTTC.

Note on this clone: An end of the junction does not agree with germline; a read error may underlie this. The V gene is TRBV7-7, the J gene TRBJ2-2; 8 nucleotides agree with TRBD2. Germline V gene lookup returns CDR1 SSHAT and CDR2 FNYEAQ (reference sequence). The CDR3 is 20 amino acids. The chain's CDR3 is CASSSFPGGSSGGNTGELFF. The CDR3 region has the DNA TGTGCTAGCAGCTCATTCCCCGGTGGTTCAAGCGGGGGGAACACCGGGGAGCTGTTTTTT.

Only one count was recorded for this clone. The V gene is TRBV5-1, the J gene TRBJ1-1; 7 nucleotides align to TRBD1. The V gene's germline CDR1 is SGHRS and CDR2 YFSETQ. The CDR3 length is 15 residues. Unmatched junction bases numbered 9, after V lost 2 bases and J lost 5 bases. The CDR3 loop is CASSFTGAAGTEAFF. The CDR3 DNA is TGCGCCAGCAGCTTTACAGGGGCGGCGGGGACTGAAGCTTTCTTT.

DNA of the CDR3: TGTGCCAGTACCGGCGGGCTAGGAGGGACAGTGCCGAGCTCCTATAATTCACCCCTCCACTTT. Translated: CASTGGLGGTVPSSYNSPLHF. V usage is TRBV19 and J usage is TRBJ1-6; 7 nucleotides line up with TRBD1. Germline loops: CDR1 LNHDA, CDR2 SQIVND (reference sequence). CDR3 size: 21 residues. With 7 bases clipped from V and 0 bases from J, the junction kept 21 bases outside the gene matches.

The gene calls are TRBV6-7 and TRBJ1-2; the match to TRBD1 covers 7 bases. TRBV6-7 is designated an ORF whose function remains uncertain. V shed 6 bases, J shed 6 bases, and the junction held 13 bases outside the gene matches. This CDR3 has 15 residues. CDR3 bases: TGTGCCAGCAGAGATACTCACAGGGGTCGACATGGCTACACCTTC. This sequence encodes CASRDTHRGRHGYTF.

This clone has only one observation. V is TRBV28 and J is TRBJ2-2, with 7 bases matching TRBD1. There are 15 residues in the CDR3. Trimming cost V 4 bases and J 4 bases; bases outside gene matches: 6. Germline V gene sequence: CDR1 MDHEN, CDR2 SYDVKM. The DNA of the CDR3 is TGTGCCAGCAGTTACCTTACAGGGGTCACCGGGGAGCTGTTTTTT. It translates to CASSYLTGVTGELFF.

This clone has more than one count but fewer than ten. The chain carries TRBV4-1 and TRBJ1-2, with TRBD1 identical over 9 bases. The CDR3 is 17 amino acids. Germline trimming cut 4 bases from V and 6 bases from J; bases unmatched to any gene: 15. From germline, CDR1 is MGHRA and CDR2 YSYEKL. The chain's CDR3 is CASSRPFEDRGLHGYTF. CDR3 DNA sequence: TGCGCCAGCAGCCGACCTTTCGAGGACAGGGGTTTGCATGGCTACACCTTC.

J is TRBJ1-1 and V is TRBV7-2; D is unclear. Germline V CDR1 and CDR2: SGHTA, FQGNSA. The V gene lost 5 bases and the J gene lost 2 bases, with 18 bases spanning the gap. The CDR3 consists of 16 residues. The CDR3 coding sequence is TGTGCCAGCAGCCCTAGACTCGCCCCCCCAAACACTGAAGCTTTCTTT. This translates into CASSPRLAPPNTEAFF.

CDR3 residues: CASSPGQGASYEQYV. DNA for the CDR3: TGTGCCAGCAGTCCGGGACAGGGGGCTAGCTACGAGCAGTACGTC. This sequence joins TRBV5-4 and TRBJ2-7; 12 nucleotides match TRBD1. CDR1 and CDR2 from the germline V gene are SGHNT and YYREEE (reference sequence). CDR3 size: 15 residues. The trim removed 5 bases at V and 3 bases at J, leaving 6 bases unmatched.

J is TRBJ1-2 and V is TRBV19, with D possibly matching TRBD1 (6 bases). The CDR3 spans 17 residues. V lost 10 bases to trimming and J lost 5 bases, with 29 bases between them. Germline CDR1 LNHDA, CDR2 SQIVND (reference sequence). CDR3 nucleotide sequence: TGTGCCACGCACCCAATAGGGCAGGGGCCCGGGCATTATGGCTACACCTTC. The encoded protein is CATHPIGQGPGHYGYTF.

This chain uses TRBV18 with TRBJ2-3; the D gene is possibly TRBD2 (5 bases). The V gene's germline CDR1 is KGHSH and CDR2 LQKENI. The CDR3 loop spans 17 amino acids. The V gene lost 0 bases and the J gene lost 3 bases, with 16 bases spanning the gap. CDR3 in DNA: TGTGCCAGCTCACCACCGGAGAGGGCACAGATTACAGATACGCAGTATTTT. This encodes CASSPPERAQITDTQYF.

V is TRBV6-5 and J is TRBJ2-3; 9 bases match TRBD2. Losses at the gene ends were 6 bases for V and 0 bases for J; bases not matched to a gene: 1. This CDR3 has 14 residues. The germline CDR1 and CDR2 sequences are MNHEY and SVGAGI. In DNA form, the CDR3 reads TGTGCCAGCAGGAGCGGGGGGAGCACAGATACGCAGTATTTT. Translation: CASRSGGSTDTQYF.

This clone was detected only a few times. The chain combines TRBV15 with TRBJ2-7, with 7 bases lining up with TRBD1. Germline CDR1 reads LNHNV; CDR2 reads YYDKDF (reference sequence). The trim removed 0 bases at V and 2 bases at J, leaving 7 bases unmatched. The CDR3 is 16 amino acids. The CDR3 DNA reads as TGTGCCACCAGCAGAGAGTGGACAGGCACGACCTACGAGCAGTACTTC. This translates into CATSREWTGTTYEQYF.

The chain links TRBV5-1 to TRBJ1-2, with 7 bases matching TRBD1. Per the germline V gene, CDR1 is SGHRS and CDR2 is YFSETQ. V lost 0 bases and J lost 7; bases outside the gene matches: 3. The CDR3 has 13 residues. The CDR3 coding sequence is TGCGCCAGCAGCTTGGCGCAGGGGGGTGGCTACACCTTC. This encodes CASSLAQGGGYTF.

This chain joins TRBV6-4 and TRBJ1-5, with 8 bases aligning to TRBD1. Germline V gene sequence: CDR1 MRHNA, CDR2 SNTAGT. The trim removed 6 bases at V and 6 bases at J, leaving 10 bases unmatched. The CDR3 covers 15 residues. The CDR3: CASRHGTGGGQPQHF. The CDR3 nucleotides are TGTGCCAGCAGACACGGGACAGGAGGAGGTCAGCCCCAGCATTTT.

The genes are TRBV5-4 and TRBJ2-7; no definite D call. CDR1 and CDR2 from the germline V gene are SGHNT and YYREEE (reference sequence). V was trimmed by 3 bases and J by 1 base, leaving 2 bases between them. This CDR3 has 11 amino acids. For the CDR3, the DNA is TGTGCCAGCAGCTCTTCCTACGAGCAGTACGTC. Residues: CASSSSYEQYV.

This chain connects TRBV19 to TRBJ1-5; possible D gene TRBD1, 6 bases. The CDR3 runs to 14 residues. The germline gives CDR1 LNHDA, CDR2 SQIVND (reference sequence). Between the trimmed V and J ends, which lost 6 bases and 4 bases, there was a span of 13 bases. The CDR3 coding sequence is TGTGCCAGTAGAACCGGGACATATAATCAGCCCCAGCATTTT. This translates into CASRTGTYNQPQHF.